One sample yielded the 27 T cell receptor beta chains listed below, sequenced in a study of human T cells and chemical hapten exposure (dated by TCRdb to the early 2020s). In the paper's terms, the time point label means: pre-sensitization, week 0. What this sample's treatment or condition label stands for: therapeutic diphenylcyclopropenone sensitization with weekly scalp DPC. Preparation of the library involved RACE. Sequencing relied on a NextSeq 500. The raw public reads went through TCRdb reprocessing: fastp at Q25, MiXCR clone calling, in-frame beta chains kept. Rows merge per CDR3 protein into single entries with the most common DNA and genes. Within this sample are 100,000 to 150,000 distinct CDR3 sequences, with approximately 13% of them counted one time only. The ten largest account for roughly 3.1% of the sample. Sequenced material: whole blood, taken in connection with sensitization to the hapten diphenylcyclopropenone (DPC). The receptor set was obtained from a woman younger than 35 with alopecia areata. Some clones in this sample may be carry-over from other donors' samples.

This clonotype was detected many times. The chain employs TRBV27 and TRBJ1-5; tentatively, D is TRBD1 (6 bases). Per germline, CDR1 MNHEY and CDR2 SMNVEV (reference sequence). This CDR3 is 13 amino acids long. Trimming stripped 6 bases from V and 4 bases from J, with 10 bases between. The CDR3 region is CASRGQGNQPQHF. The CDR3 bases are TGTGCCAGCAGGGGGCAGGGGAATCAGCCCCAGCATTTT.

J is TRBJ1-6 and V is TRBV10-3; 7 nucleotides align to TRBD1. The CDR3 loop spans 14 amino acids. Germline CDR1 ENHRY, CDR2 SYGVKD. Trimming took 2 bases from V and 9 from J; bases not matched to a gene: 4. The CDR3 nucleotides are TGTGCCATCAGTGAGACAGGGGACTCTTCACCCCTCCACTTT. Translated, it gives CAISETGDSSPLHF.

The rearrangement uses TRBV24-1 and TRBJ2-5; D unresolved. Germline CDR1 reads KGHDR; CDR2 reads SFDVKD. CDR3 length equals 15 residues. V lost 4 bases and J lost 4, with 15 bases in between. This CDR3 is CATSDNRVRGETQYF. CDR3 nucleotides: TGTGCCACCAGTGACAATCGGGTCCGTGGAGAGACCCAGTACTTC.

This clonotype has a handful of counts. This rearrangement joins TRBV6-5 to TRBJ1-2, with no clear D. The V gene lost 6 bases and the J gene lost 5 bases, with 13 bases spanning the gap. There are 13 residues in the CDR3. The V gene's germline CDR1 is MNHEY and CDR2 SVGAGI. The CDR3 reads CASRPHDRYGYTF. The DNA for the CDR3 is TGTGCCAGCAGACCACACGATCGGTATGGCTACACCTTC.

This clonotype was counted once. Its ends do not fully match the called genes, so a read error is possible. This chain uses TRBV4-3 with TRBJ2-3; D remains unclear. Germline V CDR1 and CDR2: LGHNA, YSLEER. The CDR3 loop spans 17 amino acids. CDR3 sequence: CTSSQETQTRASDTQYF. DNA for the CDR3: TGCACCAGCAGCCAAGAAACCCAGACGAGAGCATCAGATACGCAGTATTTT.

The V and J genes are TRBV20-1 and TRBJ1-2; no firm D call. The CDR3 runs to 13 residues. V shed 3 bases and J shed 5 bases, with 13 bases lying between them. The germline CDR1 and CDR2 sequences are DFQATT and SNEGSKA (reference sequence). The CDR3 loop reads CSASPRAPYGYTF. The CDR3 nucleotides read TGCAGTGCTAGTCCCCGGGCACCTTATGGCTACACCTTC.

This clonotype was recorded at least ten times. The chain links TRBV7-6 to TRBJ2-2, with 8 nucleotides matching TRBD1. The germline CDR1 and CDR2 sequences are SGHVS and FNYEAQ. This CDR3 has 16 amino acids. The V gene end was trimmed by 4 bases and the J gene end by 2 bases; junction bases not matched to a gene: 6. CDR3 in amino acids: CASSSWTGLNTGELFF. The CDR3 DNA follows: TGTGCCAGCAGCTCGTGGACAGGGTTAAACACCGGGGAGCTGTTTTTT.

This clonotype was seen a handful of times. This chain joins TRBV12-5 and TRBJ2-7; D not resolved. The germline V gene encodes CDR1 LGHNT and CDR2 FRNRAP. Trimming cost V 6 bases and J 2 bases, with 5 bases left between them. The CDR3 is made up of 11 amino acids. The CDR3 DNA follows: TGTGCTAGTGGGGAACCCTACGAGCAGTACTTC. This encodes CASGEPYEQYF.

Many counts were recorded for this clonotype. The rearrangement joins TRBV4-1 to TRBJ2-3; a possible D gene is TRBD2 (6 bases). V lost 3 bases and J 5 bases, leaving 12 bases between the germline ends. This CDR3 has 14 amino acids. CDR1 MGHRA and CDR2 YSYEKL come from the germline V gene. Written as DNA, the CDR3 is TGCGCCAGCAGCCATCCGCGGGGAGGAGATACGCAGTATTTT. Protein sequence: CASSHPRGGDTQYF.

This clonotype was counted many times. The J gene is TRBJ2-3, the V gene TRBV2, with 7 bases fitting TRBD2. There are 15 residues in the CDR3. The germline CDR1 and CDR2 sequences are SNHLY and FYNNEI. Trimming at V came to 6 bases and at J to 2 bases, leaving 8 bases not matched to a gene. CDR3 bases: TGTGCCAGCAGCGAAAGCGGGGCCAACACAGATACGCAGTATTTT. It translates to CASSESGANTDTQYF.

This clonotype was picked up a small number of times. The chain recombines TRBV12-3 or TRBV12-4 with TRBJ1-1; D remains ambiguous. Trimming took 10 bases from V and 4 from J, leaving 13 bases between them. The CDR3 runs to 12 residues. CDR3 region: CATRRYPTEAFF. CDR3 coding DNA: TGTGCCACCCGACGTTATCCCACTGAAGCTTTCTTT.

The chain is built from TRBV20-1 and TRBJ2-1; 8 bases align to TRBD1. Germline V gene data show CDR1 as DFQATT and CDR2 as SNEGSKA (reference sequence). CDR3 length: 15 residues. J gave up 4 bases and V 3 bases, and 8 bases lay outside the gene matches. CDR3 residues: CSASRDRGLYNEQFF. CDR3 in DNA: TGCAGTGCTAGTCGTGACAGGGGACTTTACAATGAGCAGTTCTTC.

The genes are TRBV5-1 and TRBJ1-1; perhaps TRBD1 as D (5 bases). Trimming pared 1 base from V and 7 bases from J, leaving 14 bases between. Germline CDR1 is SGHRS and CDR2 is YFSETQ. CDR3 length: 14 amino acids. CDR3 in amino acids: CASSLYRGPDEAFF. The CDR3, as DNA: TGCGCCAGCAGCTTGTATAGGGGCCCGGATGAAGCTTTCTTT.

Here the CDR3 DNA reads TGTGCCAGCTCACCATTGGCAGAGGCGAATTCACCCCTCCACTTT. Amino acids: CASSPLAEANSPLHF. V usage is TRBV18 and J usage is TRBJ1-6; D call uncertain. Germline V gene sequence: CDR1 KGHSH, CDR2 LQKENI. The CDR3 contains 15 residues. The V end lost 2 bases, the J end lost 7 bases, and 12 bases lay between the germline ends.

This clonotype came up a few times. The chain employs TRBV11-2 and TRBJ1-1, with TRBD1 as a possible D gene (5 bases). This CDR3 contains 14 residues. V was cut by 0 bases and J by 6 bases, with 11 bases left in between. From germline, CDR1 is SGHAT and CDR2 FQNNGV. The CDR3 region is CASSLDKGRAEAFF. DNA of the CDR3: TGTGCCAGCAGCTTAGATAAGGGGAGAGCTGAAGCTTTCTTT.

The chain is built from TRBV5-4 and TRBJ2-1; possible D gene TRBD1, 6 bases. Per germline, CDR1 SGHNT and CDR2 YYREEE (reference sequence). The V and J ends lost 0 bases and 5 bases respectively, with 12 bases between them. This CDR3 is built from 15 residues. CDR3 sequence: CASSLDRVVNNEQFF. The CDR3 bases are TGTGCCAGCAGCTTGGACAGGGTCGTGAACAATGAGCAGTTCTTC.

This clonotype was picked up many times. This chain connects TRBV7-9 to TRBJ1-1; 7 bases fit TRBD1. CDR3 length: 16 amino acids. J gave up 5 bases and V 5 bases, and 14 bases lay outside the gene matches. CDR1 and CDR2 from the germline V gene are SEHNR and FQNEAQ (reference sequence). Here the CDR3 reads CASSPWEGALGTEAFF. Here the CDR3 DNA reads TGTGCCAGCAGCCCCTGGGAGGGGGCGCTGGGAACTGAAGCTTTCTTT.

This clonotype was seen a few times. V and J are TRBV14 and TRBJ1-2; no firm D call. In germline, CDR1 is SGHDN, CDR2 FVKESK. The length of the CDR3 is 14 residues. With 5 bases removed from V and 4 bases from J, the gap between germline ends came to 14 bases. The CDR3 is CASSVGQAFYGYTF. In nucleotides, the CDR3 is TGTGCCAGCAGCGTGGGTCAGGCCTTCTATGGCTACACCTTC.

This clonotype was detected many times. The rearrangement links TRBV7-8 to TRBJ1-2, with 8 positions matching TRBD1. Per the germline V gene, CDR1 is SGHVS and CDR2 is FQNEAQ. There are 15 residues in the CDR3. Trimming cost V 1 base and J 2 bases; bases outside gene matches: 3. This chain's CDR3 is CASSLVPGGNYGYTF. The CDR3 DNA is TGTGCCAGCAGCTTAGTACCAGGGGGCAACTATGGCTACACCTTC.

This sequence joins TRBV20-1 and TRBJ1-2; tentative D call: TRBD1 (5 bases). This CDR3 has 13 amino acids. Germline V gene data show CDR1 as DFQATT and CDR2 as SNEGSKA (reference sequence). V gave up 5 bases and J gave up 0 bases, with 10 bases separating them. CDR3 loop: CSALDRTNYGYTF. For the CDR3, the DNA is TGCAGTGCTCTCGACAGAACTAACTATGGCTACACCTTC.

This clonotype was seen at least ten times. V gene TRBV25-1 combines with J gene TRBJ1-1; unclear D gene. Germline V gene lookup returns CDR1 MGHDK and CDR2 SYGVNS. The V end was cut by 5 bases, the J end by 1 base, with 11 bases between. The CDR3 loop spans 14 amino acids. The CDR3 loop reads CASSKGGGNTEAFF. The DNA for the CDR3 is TGTGCCAGCAGTAAAGGAGGCGGGAACACTGAAGCTTTCTTT.

This clonotype was seen repeatedly, ten times or more. The chain uses TRBV4-2 and TRBJ1-2; 7 bases align to TRBD1. The germline V gene has CDR1 LGHNA and CDR2 YNFKEQ. Unmatched junction bases numbered 7, after V lost 2 bases and J lost 4 bases. This CDR3 contains 15 residues. CDR3 region: CASSQTLTGTYGYTF. Here the CDR3 DNA reads TGTGCCAGCAGCCAAACCTTGACAGGGACCTATGGCTACACCTTC.

This clonotype turned up a few times. This chain's CDR3 is CASMGTGNSPLHF. The CDR3 DNA is TGCGCCAGCATGGGGACAGGGAATTCACCCCTCCACTTT. V gene TRBV10-2 combines with J gene TRBJ1-6; the match to TRBD1 covers 9 bases. Per germline, CDR1 WSHSY and CDR2 SAAADI. V lost 7 bases and J lost 7; bases outside the gene matches: 2. The CDR3 is 13 amino acids.

This clonotype was counted between two and nine times. The CDR3 DNA follows: TGTGCCAGCAGTCGGACAGACGCATCCTACGAGCAGTACTTC. As protein: CASSRTDASYEQYF. The chain has TRBV25-1 and TRBJ2-7; perhaps TRBD1 as D (6 bases). CDR1 is MGHDK and CDR2 is SYGVNS in the germline V gene. This CDR3 comprises 14 residues. V dropped 5 bases and J dropped 1 base, with 12 bases sitting between them.

The sample holds many counts of this clonotype. CDR3 sequence: CASSLGTGYTEAFF. CDR3 nucleotides: TGTGCCAGCAGCTTAGGGACAGGGTACACTGAAGCTTTCTTT. The chain is built from TRBV7-2 and TRBJ1-1; TRBD1 agrees at 8 bases. After removal of 1 base from V and 3 bases from J, the junction contained 1 base not matched to a gene. This CDR3 is built from 14 residues. Germline V gene lookup returns CDR1 SGHTA and CDR2 FQGNSA.

This clonotype was observed a handful of times. The chain joins TRBV5-1 to TRBJ2-1, with D unclear. Trimming stripped 2 bases from V and 8 bases from J, with 8 bases between. Germline CDR1 reads SGHRS; CDR2 reads YFSETQ. CDR3 size: 12 residues. The CDR3 bases are TGCGCCAGCAGCTTTAAGTTGGATGAGCAGTTCTTC. Its translation: CASSFKLDEQFF.

This clonotype came up a few times. This chain joins TRBV7-2 and TRBJ2-7, with 7 bases aligning to TRBD2. The V gene's germline CDR1 is SGHTA and CDR2 FQGNSA. CDR3 length: 14 amino acids. With V trimmed by 5 bases and J by 10 bases, 14 bases remained unmatched. Here the CDR3 DNA reads TGTGCCAGCAGCATACGTCCTAGCGGCCCACACCAGTACTTC. Amino acids: CASSIRPSGPHQYF.